These 23 T cell receptor beta chains were all obtained from the same sample, sequenced in a study of T cells after yellow fever vaccination. TCRdb independently ran MiXCR on the 5' RACE reads; one entry per CDR3 protein. The sample holds 300,000 to 400,000 distinct CDR3 sequences, 8.7% seen once. Sequences were derived from PBMCs, sampled on the day of the first yellow fever vaccination. Source of these receptors: a man in his late teens or twenties who received the YFV17D yellow fever vaccine.

The J gene is TRBJ1-4, the V gene TRBV15; 7 nucleotides align to TRBD1. Trimming removed 5 bases from V and 3 bases from J; junction bases left unmatched: 6. The CDR3 loop spans 15 amino acids. Germline V gene sequence: CDR1 LNHNV, CDR2 YYDKDF (reference sequence). The CDR3 region has the DNA TGTGCCACCAGCCGCCAGGGGGTCCCTAATGAAAAACTGTTTTTT. The encoded protein is CATSRQGVPNEKLFF. Based on the CDR3 plus reference TRBV15 and TRBJ1-4, the full variable domain is DAMVIQNPRYQVTQFGKPVTLSCSQTLNHNVMYWYQQKSSQAPKLLFHYYDKDFNNEADTPDNFQSRRPNTSFCFLDIRSPGLGDTAMYLCATSRQGVPNEKLFFGSGTQLSVL.

This clonotype was counted a few times. The rearrangement joins TRBV4-2 to TRBJ2-3; 13 nucleotides line up with TRBD2. Losses at the gene ends were 4 bases for V and 11 bases for J; bases not matched to a gene: 9. There are 15 residues in the CDR3. CDR1 and CDR2 from the germline V gene are LGHNA and YNFKEQ. Here the CDR3 reads CASSPLGTSGVVQYF. Here the CDR3 DNA reads TGTGCCAGCAGCCCCCTGGGGACTAGCGGGGTCGTGCAGTATTTT.

This clonotype was observed a handful of times. J is TRBJ2-6 and V is TRBV5-5, with a possible D match to TRBD1 (6 bases). V dropped 5 bases and J dropped 7 bases, with 16 bases sitting between them. This CDR3 has 15 residues. CDR1 is SGHKS and CDR2 is YYEKEE in the germline V gene (reference sequence). CDR3 amino acids: CASSSRGSPANVLTF. DNA of the CDR3: TGTGCCAGCAGTTCCAGGGGATCCCCCGCCAACGTCCTGACTTTC. Based on the CDR3 plus reference TRBV5-5 and TRBJ2-6, the full variable domain is DAGVTQSPTHLIKTRGQQVTLRCSPISGHKSVSWYQQVLGQGPQFIFQYYEKEERGRGNFPDRFSARQFPNYSSELNVNALLLGDSALYLCASSSRGSPANVLTFGAGSRLTVL.

The chain joins TRBV10-2 to TRBJ2-5; TRBD1 aligns across 10 bases. Germline V CDR1 and CDR2: WSHSY, SAAADI. The J segment lost 5 bases and the V segment lost 6 bases, leaving 6 bases of the junction unmatched. This CDR3 contains 14 residues. The chain's CDR3 is CASRGQGIIETQYF. In DNA, the CDR3 is TGCGCCAGCAGGGGACAGGGGATAATCGAGACCCAGTACTTC.

The chain uses TRBV7-9 and TRBJ2-1; 10 bases fit TRBD1. In germline, CDR1 is SEHNR, CDR2 FQNEAQ (reference sequence). V dropped 6 bases and J dropped 5; count of bases not matched to a gene: 13. CDR3 size: 17 residues. CDR3 residues: CASRDLRGTGVHNEQFF. The DNA of the CDR3 is TGTGCCAGCAGGGACCTCCGCGGGACAGGGGTCCACAATGAGCAGTTCTTC.

The V and J genes are TRBV15 and TRBJ1-5; 9 nucleotides agree with TRBD1. Germline CDR1 reads LNHNV; CDR2 reads YYDKDF (reference sequence). With V trimmed by 1 base and J by 11 bases, 15 bases remained unmatched. CDR3 size: 17 residues. CDR3 sequence: CATSRVTGGNGARSQHF. The CDR3 DNA follows: TGTGCCACCAGCAGAGTGACAGGGGGTAACGGGGCACGGTCCCAGCATTTT.

Written as DNA, the CDR3 is TGTGCCAGCAGGACTCCACAGGTCCCCTATGGCTACACCTTC. It yields the protein CASRTPQVPYGYTF. The V gene is TRBV6-1, the J gene TRBJ1-2, with a tentative D call TRBD1 (5 bases). Germline loops: CDR1 MNHNS, CDR2 SASEGT. Deletions cut 6 bases from V and 4 bases from J, with 15 bases between. The CDR3 covers 14 residues.

This clonotype was observed at least ten times. The J gene is TRBJ1-1, the V gene TRBV20-1, with TRBD1 as a possible D gene (5 bases). Germline CDR1 and CDR2: DFQATT and SNEGSKA (reference sequence). V lost 4 bases and J 0 bases, leaving 21 bases between the germline ends. The CDR3 is 17 residues long. Here the CDR3 reads CSAKSAGRGGMNTEAFF. The CDR3 nucleotides are TGCAGTGCTAAGTCGGCGGGGCGGGGGGGGATGAACACTGAAGCTTTCTTT.

This clonotype was counted a few times. J is TRBJ2-7 and V is TRBV13; no definite D call. The CDR3 length is 12 residues. Germline assignment: CDR1 PRHDT and CDR2 FYEKMQ (reference sequence). Trimming took 5 bases from V and 4 from J, leaving 9 bases between them. CDR3 coding DNA: TGTGCCAGCAGCCACGCAGCGTACGAGCAGTACGTC. Encoded protein: CASSHAAYEQYV.

This clonotype was found many times. The chain couples TRBV14 to TRBJ2-3; D is unresolved. CDR1 SGHDN and CDR2 FVKESK come from the germline V gene. Deletions cut 5 bases from V and 0 bases from J, with 15 bases between. The CDR3 sequence is 16 residues long. The CDR3 DNA reads TGTGCCAGCAGCTCAAGACCGTTTACTAGCACAGATACGCAGTATTTT. It specifies CASSSRPFTSTDTQYF.

The J gene is TRBJ2-3, the V gene TRBV4-1; weak D call: TRBD2 (5 bases). The CDR3 covers 16 residues. V lost 0 bases, J lost 6 bases, and 16 bases lay in between. Germline V gene data show CDR1 as MGHRA and CDR2 as YSYEKL. The CDR3 DNA is TGCGCCAGCAGCCAAGATTCCGGAGCGGTTGTGGATACGCAGTATTTT. Amino acid sequence: CASSQDSGAVVDTQYF.

The V call is TRBV20-1, the J call TRBJ2-5; D is unresolved. Germline-derived CDR1 and CDR2 are DFQATT and SNEGSKA (reference sequence). The CDR3 spans 18 residues. The V end was cut by 6 bases, the J end by 5 bases, with 31 bases between. CDR3 in DNA: TGCAGTGCCCAGGCTCCCGGATCGAAGGGCGGCTCTTGGGAGACCCAGTACTTC. It is translated as CSAQAPGSKGGSWETQYF.

The chain uses TRBV12-3 or TRBV12-4 and TRBJ1-1; the D is unclear. Between the trimmed V and J ends, which lost 3 bases and 8 bases, there was a span of 7 bases. The CDR3 consists of 11 residues. In DNA, the CDR3 is TGTGCCAGCAGTTTCGGTCAGGAAGCTTTCTTT. Protein: CASSFGQEAFF.

This clonotype was detected only a few times. The chain links TRBV11-3 to TRBJ2-1; a possible D gene is TRBD2 (8 bases). The CDR3 runs 17 residues. CDR1 SGHNT and CDR2 YENEEA come from the germline V gene. The V end lost 4 bases, the J end lost 3 bases, and 19 bases lay between the germline ends. CDR3 amino acids: CASSSQGPGGDYNEQFF. CDR3 DNA: TGTGCCAGCAGCTCACAGGGGCCCGGGGGGGACTACAATGAGCAGTTCTTC.

In this sample, this clonotype turned up many times. The chain links TRBV6-2 or TRBV6-3 to TRBJ2-3; 8 nucleotides align to TRBD2. Trimming at V came to 5 bases and at J to 4 bases, leaving 8 bases not matched to a gene. CDR3 length equals 15 residues. The V gene's germline CDR1 is MNHEY and CDR2 SVGEGT. CDR3 in DNA: TGTGCCAGCAGTGCAACGGGACTAGTCCCAGATACGCAGTATTTT. Amino acid sequence: CASSATGLVPDTQYF.

This chain joins TRBV6-2 or TRBV6-3 and TRBJ2-2; 7 positions match TRBD2. From germline, CDR1 is MNHEY and CDR2 SVGEGT. V lost 4 bases, J lost 5 bases, and 1 base stayed unmatched. The CDR3 is made up of 13 amino acids. The CDR3 DNA is TGTGCCAGCAGTTCAGCGGGGACCGGGGAGCTGTTTTTT. Its protein is CASSSAGTGELFF.

This rearrangement joins TRBV18 to TRBJ2-3; D may be TRBD1 or TRBD2 (6 bases each). The CDR3 sequence is 13 residues long. V was shortened by 5 bases and J by 11 bases, with 17 bases between the two germline ends. In germline, CDR1 is KGHSH, CDR2 LQKENI. The CDR3 DNA reads TGTGCCAGCTCAGAGAACGGGGGCCCGAGGCAGTATTTT. This encodes CASSENGGPRQYF.

The chain recombines TRBV7-2 with TRBJ2-2; 7 bases line up with TRBD1. J gave up 4 bases and V 5 bases, and 13 bases lay outside the gene matches. Germline V lookup: CDR1 SGHTA, CDR2 FQGNSA. The CDR3 runs to 17 residues. The CDR3 loop reads CASSTVTGLRGTGELFF. In DNA, the CDR3 is TGTGCCAGCAGCACAGTGACAGGGCTACGTGGCACCGGGGAGCTGTTTTTT.

This chain uses TRBV5-8 with TRBJ2-1; D may be TRBD1 or TRBD2 (5 bases each). Germline CDR1 and CDR2: SGHTS and YDEGEE. Trimming shortened V by 5 bases and J by 9 bases, and 15 bases separated the two germline ends. The CDR3 length is 13 residues. CDR3: CASRPPLGVEQFF. DNA for the CDR3: TGTGCCAGCAGACCCCCCCTGGGGGTTGAGCAGTTCTTC.

The V and J genes are TRBV7-2 and TRBJ2-2, with TRBD2 as a possible D gene (6 bases). Germline CDR1 reads SGHTA; CDR2 reads FQGNSA. V lost 3 bases to trimming and J lost 4 bases, with 9 bases between them. The CDR3 consists of 14 residues. The CDR3 DNA reads as TGTGCCAGCAGCTTTAGCGGCCCCACCGGGGAGCTGTTTTTT. Its protein is CASSFSGPTGELFF.

At least ten counts were recorded for this clonotype. V gene TRBV15 combines with J gene TRBJ2-2; 11 bases align to TRBD2. Germline V CDR1 and CDR2: LNHNV, YYDKDF (reference sequence). This CDR3 region has 15 residues. J was trimmed by 1 base and V by 8 bases; bases with no gene match: 3. CDR3 nucleotides: TGTGCCACCTCGGGACTAGCGGTGAACACCGGGGAGCTGTTTTTT. It encodes CATSGLAVNTGELFF.

This clonotype occurred a few times. The chain uses TRBV20-1 and TRBJ2-7; 7 nucleotides line up with TRBD2. Germline-derived CDR1 and CDR2 are DFQATT and SNEGSKA (reference sequence). The CDR3 is 11 residues long. The CDR3 protein is CSAMTTLAPHV. CDR3 coding DNA: TGCAGTGCCATGACCACACTAGCGCCGCACGTC.

The V and J genes are TRBV5-1 and TRBJ2-7, with 11 bases fitting TRBD1. Germline V gene sequence: CDR1 SGHRS, CDR2 YFSETQ. The CDR3 extends over 15 amino acids. Trimming cost V 0 bases and J 6 bases; bases outside gene matches: 5. The DNA for the CDR3 is TGCGCCAGCAGCTTGGCTGGACAGGGGGCTGGCGAGCAGTACTTC. Its protein product is CASSLAGQGAGEQYF.